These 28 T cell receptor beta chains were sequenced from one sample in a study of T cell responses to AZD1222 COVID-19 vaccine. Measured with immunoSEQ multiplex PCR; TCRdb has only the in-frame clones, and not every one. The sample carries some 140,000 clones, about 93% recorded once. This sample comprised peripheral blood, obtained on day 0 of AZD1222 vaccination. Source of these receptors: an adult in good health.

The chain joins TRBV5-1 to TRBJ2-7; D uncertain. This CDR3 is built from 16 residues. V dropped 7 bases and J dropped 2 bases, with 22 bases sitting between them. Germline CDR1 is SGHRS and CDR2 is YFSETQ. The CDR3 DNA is TGCGCCAGCGCAAAAGGGCCCGGAAAGTTGGCCTACGAGCAGTACTTC. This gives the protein CASAKGPGKLAYEQYF.

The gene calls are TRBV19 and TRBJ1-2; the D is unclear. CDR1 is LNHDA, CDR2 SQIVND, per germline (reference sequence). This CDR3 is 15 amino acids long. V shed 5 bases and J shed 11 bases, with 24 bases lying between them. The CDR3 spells CASSVLDGITLGYTF. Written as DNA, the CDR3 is TGTGCCAGTAGTGTATTGGACGGAATCACGTTGGGTTACACCTTC.

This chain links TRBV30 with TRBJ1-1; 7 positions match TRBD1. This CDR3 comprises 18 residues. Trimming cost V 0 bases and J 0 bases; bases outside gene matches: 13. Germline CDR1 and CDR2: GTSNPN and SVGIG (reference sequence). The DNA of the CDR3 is TGTGCCTGGAGTGTACCAGGCAGGGGGGGATCGTTGAACACTGAAGCTTTCTTT. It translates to CAWSVPGRGGSLNTEAFF. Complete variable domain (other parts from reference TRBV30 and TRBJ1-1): SQTIHQWPATLVQPVGSPLSLECTVEGTSNPNLYWYRQAAGRGLQLLFYSVGIGQISSEVPQNLSASRPQDRQFILSSKKLLLSDSGFYLCAWSVPGRGGSLNTEAFFGQGTRLTVV.

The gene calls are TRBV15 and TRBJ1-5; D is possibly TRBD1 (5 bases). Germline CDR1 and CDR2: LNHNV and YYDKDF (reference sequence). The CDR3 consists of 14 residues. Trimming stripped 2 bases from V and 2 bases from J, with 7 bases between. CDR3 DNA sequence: TGTGCCACCAGCAGACAGGGCGGCAATCAGCCCCAGCATTTT. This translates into CATSRQGGNQPQHF.

CDR3 nucleotide sequence: TGTGCCAGCAGCTTAGTTACAGGGCACTATGGCTACACCTTC. It specifies CASSLVTGHYGYTF. The J gene is TRBJ1-2, the V gene TRBV7-9; D is possibly TRBD1 (6 bases). V was pared by 1 base and J by 3 bases, with 9 bases between. From germline, CDR1 is SEHNR and CDR2 FQNEAQ (reference sequence). CDR3 length: 14 residues.

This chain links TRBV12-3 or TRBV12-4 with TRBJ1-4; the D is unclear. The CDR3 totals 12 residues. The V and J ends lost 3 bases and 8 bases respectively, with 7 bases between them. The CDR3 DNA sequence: TGTGCCAGCAGTTTGGTGAGGGAAAAACTGTTTTTT. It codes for CASSLVREKLFF.

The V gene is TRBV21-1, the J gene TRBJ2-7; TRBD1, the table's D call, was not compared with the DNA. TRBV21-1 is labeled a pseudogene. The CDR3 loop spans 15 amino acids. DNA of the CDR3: TGTGCCAGCAGCAAGACGGGACAGGGGCCCTACGAGCAGTACTTC. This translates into CASSKTGQGPYEQYF.

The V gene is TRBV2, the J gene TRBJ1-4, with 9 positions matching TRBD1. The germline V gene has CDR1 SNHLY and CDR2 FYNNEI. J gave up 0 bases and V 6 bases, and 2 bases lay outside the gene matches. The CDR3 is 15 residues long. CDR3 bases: TGTGCCAGCAGGGGGGACAGGGCAACTAATGAAAAACTGTTTTTT. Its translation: CASRGDRATNEKLFF.

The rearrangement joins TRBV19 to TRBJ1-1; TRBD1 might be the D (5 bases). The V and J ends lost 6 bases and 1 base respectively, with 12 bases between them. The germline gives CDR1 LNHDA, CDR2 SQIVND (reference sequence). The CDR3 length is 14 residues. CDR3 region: CASRPVDTNTEAFF. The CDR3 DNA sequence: TGTGCCAGTAGACCAGTGGACACGAACACTGAAGCTTTCTTT.

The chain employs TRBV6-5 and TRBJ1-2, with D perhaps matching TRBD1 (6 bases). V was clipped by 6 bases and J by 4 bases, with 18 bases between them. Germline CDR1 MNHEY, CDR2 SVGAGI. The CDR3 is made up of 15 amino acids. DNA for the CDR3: TGTGCCAGCAGACAAACACAGGGTCTGGGCTATGGCTACACCTTC. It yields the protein CASRQTQGLGYGYTF.

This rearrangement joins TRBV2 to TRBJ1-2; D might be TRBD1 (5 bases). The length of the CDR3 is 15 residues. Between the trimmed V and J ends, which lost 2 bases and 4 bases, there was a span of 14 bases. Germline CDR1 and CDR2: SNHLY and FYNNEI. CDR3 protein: CASSEIQTAGYGYTF. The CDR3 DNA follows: TGTGCCAGCAGTGAAATCCAGACAGCAGGCTATGGCTACACCTTC. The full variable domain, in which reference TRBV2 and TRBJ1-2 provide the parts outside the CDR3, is EPEVTQTPSHQVTQMGQEVILRCVPISNHLYFYWYRQILGQKVEFLVSFYNNEISEKSEIFDDQFSVERPDGSNFTLKIRSTKLEDSAMYFCASSEIQTAGYGYTFGSGTRLTVV.

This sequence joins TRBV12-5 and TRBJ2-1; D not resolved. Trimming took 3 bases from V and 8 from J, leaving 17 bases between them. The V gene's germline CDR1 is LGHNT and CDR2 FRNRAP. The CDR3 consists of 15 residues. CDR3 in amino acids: CASGFGPPYVHEQFF. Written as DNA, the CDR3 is TGTGCTAGTGGTTTTGGGCCCCCGTACGTCCATGAGCAGTTCTTC. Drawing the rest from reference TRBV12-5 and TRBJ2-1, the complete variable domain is DARVTQTPRHKVTEMGQEVTMRCQPILGHNTVFWYRQTMMQGLELLAYFRNRAPLDDSGMPKDRFSAEMPDATLATLKIQPSEPRDSAVYFCASGFGPPYVHEQFFGPGTRLTVL.

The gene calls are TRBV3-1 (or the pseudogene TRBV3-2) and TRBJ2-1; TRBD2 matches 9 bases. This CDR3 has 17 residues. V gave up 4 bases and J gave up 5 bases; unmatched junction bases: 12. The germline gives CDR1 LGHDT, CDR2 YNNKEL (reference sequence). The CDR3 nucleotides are TGTGCCAGCAGCCCAAAGGTCGGGGGACTAGCTAACAATGAGCAGTTCTTC. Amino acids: CASSPKVGGLANNEQFF.

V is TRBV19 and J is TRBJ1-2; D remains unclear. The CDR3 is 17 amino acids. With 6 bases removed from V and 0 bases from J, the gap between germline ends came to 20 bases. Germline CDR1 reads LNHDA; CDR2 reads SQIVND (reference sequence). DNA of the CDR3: TGTGCCAGTAGCCGACAAGGAGTGGGTTCAGCTAACTATGGCTACACCTTC. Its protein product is CASSRQGVGSANYGYTF.

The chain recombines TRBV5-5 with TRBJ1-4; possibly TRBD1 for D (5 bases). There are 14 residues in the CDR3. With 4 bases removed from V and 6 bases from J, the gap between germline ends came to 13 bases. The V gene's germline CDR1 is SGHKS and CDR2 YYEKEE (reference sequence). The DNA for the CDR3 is TGTGCCAGCAGCAGCTCGCTGGGGGATGAAAAACTGTTTTTT. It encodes CASSSSLGDEKLFF.

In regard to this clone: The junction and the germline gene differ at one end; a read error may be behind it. In DNA, the CDR3 is TGTGCCAGCAGCTTAGAGGAGGCGAGACAGGGGGACTTC. This sequence encodes CASSLEEARQGDF. The chain links TRBV7-8 to TRBJ2-7; TRBD1 matches at 9 bases. The CDR3 contains 13 residues. Germline values: CDR1 SGHVS, CDR2 FQNEAQ. The variable domain in full, with the rest retrieved from reference TRBV7-8 and TRBJ2-7, is GAGVSQSPRYKVAKRGQDVALRCDPISGHVSLFWYQQALGQGPEFLTYFQNEAQLDKSGLPSDRFFAERPEGSVSTLKIQRTQQEDSAVYLCASSLEEARQGDFGPGTRLTVT.

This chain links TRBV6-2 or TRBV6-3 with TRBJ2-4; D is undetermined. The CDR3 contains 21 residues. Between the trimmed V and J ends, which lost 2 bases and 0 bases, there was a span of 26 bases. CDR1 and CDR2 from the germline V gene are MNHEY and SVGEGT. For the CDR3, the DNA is TGTGCCAGCAGTTACCTTACCAGGAGATCACCCCTAACCATAGCCAAAAACATTCAGTACTTC. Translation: CASSYLTRRSPLTIAKNIQYF.

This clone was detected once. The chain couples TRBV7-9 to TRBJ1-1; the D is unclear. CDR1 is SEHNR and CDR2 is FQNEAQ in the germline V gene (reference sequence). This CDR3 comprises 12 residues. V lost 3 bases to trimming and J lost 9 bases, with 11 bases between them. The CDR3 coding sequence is TGTGCCAGCAGCTTTTCGGGAACTAAAGCTTTCTTT. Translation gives CASSFSGTKAFF.

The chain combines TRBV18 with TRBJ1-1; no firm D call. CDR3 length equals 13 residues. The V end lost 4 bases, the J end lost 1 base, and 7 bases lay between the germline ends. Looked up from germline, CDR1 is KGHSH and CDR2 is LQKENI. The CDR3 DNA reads TGTGCCAGCTCACGGGATCCGAACACTGAAGCTTTCTTT. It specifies CASSRDPNTEAFF. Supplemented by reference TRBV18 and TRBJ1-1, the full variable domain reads NAGVMQNPRHLVRRRGQEARLRCSPMKGHSHVYWYRQLPEEGLKFMVYLQKENIIDESGMPKERFSAEFPKEGPSILRIQQVVRGDSAAYFCASSRDPNTEAFFGQGTRLTVV.

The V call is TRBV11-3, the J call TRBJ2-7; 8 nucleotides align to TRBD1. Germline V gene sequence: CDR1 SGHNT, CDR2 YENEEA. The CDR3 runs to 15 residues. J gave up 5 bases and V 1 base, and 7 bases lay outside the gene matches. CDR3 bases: TGTGCCAGCAGCTTAGGACAGGGGAGTTTCCACGAGCAGTACTTC. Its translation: CASSLGQGSFHEQYF.

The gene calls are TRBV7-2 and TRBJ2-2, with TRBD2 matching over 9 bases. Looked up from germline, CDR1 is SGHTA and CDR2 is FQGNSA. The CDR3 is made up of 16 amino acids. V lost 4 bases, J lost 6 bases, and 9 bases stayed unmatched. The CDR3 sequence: CASSSPAGGEAGELFF. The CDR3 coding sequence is TGTGCCAGCAGCTCTCCGGCGGGGGGGGAGGCCGGGGAGCTGTTTTTT.

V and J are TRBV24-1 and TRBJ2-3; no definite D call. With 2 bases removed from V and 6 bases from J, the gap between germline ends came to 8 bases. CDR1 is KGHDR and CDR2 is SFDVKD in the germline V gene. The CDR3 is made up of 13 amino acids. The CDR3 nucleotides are TGTGCCACCAGTGATTGGTACGGGGATACGCAGTATTTT. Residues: CATSDWYGDTQYF.

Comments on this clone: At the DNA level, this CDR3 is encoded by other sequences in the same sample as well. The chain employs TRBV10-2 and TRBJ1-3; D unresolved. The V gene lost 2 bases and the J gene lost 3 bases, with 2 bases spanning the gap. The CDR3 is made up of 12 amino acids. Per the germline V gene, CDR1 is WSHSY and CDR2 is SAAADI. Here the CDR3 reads CASSEVGNTIYF. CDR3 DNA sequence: TGCGCCAGCAGTGAGGTTGGAAACACCATATATTTT.

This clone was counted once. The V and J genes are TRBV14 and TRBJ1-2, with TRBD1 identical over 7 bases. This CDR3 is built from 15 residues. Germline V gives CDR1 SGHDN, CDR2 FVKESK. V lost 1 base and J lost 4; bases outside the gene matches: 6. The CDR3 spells CASSQVEGASYGYTF. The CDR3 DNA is TGTGCCAGCAGCCAAGTGGAGGGGGCTAGCTATGGCTACACCTTC.

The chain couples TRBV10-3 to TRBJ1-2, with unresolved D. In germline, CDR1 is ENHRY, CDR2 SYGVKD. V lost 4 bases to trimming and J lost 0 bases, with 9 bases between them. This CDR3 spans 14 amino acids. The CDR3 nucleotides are TGTGCCATCAGTGTCCAGGAGTCTAACTATGGCTACACCTTC. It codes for CAISVQESNYGYTF.

CDR3 bases: TGTGCCATAAGGGGTCCCACCTGGACGGGGAACACTGAAGCTTTCTTT. Amino acids: CAIRGPTWTGNTEAFF. The chain couples TRBV18 to TRBJ1-1, with D possibly being TRBD1 (5 bases). Germline V CDR1 and CDR2: KGHSH, LQKENI. This CDR3 region has 16 residues. The V and J ends lost 10 bases and 1 base respectively, with 22 bases between them.

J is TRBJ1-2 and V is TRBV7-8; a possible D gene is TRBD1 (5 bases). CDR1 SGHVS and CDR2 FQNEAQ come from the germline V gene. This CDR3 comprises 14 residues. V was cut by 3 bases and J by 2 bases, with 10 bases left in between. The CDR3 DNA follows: TGTGCCAGCAGCTTTGAACAGGAGAACTATGGCTACACCTTC. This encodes CASSFEQENYGYTF.

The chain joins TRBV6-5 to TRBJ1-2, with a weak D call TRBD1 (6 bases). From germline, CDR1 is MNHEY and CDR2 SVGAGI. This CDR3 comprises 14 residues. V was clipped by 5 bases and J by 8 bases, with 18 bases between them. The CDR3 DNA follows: TGTGCCAGCAGTCTGGATCGGGGGGCAGGAGGCTACACCTTC. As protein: CASSLDRGAGGYTF.